The 12 T cell receptor beta chains reported below all come from one sample, sequenced in a study of human T cells and chemical hapten exposure (dated by TCRdb to the early 2020s). Preparation of the library involved RACE. Sequenced on a NextSeq 500. TCRdb reprocessed the public reads (quality trimming at Q25 with fastp, clone calling with MiXCR) and kept in-frame beta chains. Duplicate CDR3 protein sequences are folded into a single record with the most common DNA and genes. In this sample the table shows fewer than 100,000 distinct CDR3 sequences, roughly 10% of which occur a single time. The ten biggest clones cover approximately 1.1% of the sample. Interpreted using the paper, the time point label stands for: patch test 3, about 24 weeks after DPC sensitization. The treatment or condition tag for this specimen amounts to: therapeutic diphenylcyclopropenone sensitization with weekly scalp DPC. Sequencing was performed on whole blood, taken in connection with sensitization to the hapten diphenylcyclopropenone (DPC). Receptors were obtained from a woman in her twenties or thirties with alopecia areata. Some clones in this sample may be carry-over from other donors' samples.

This clonotype was found many times. The V gene is TRBV5-8, the J gene TRBJ1-6, with 11 bases identical to TRBD1. This CDR3 is 16 amino acids long. The germline V gene encodes CDR1 SGHTS and CDR2 YDEGEE. The trim removed 4 bases at V and 7 bases at J, leaving 7 bases unmatched. CDR3 loop: CASSPRTGGFNSPLHF. Here the CDR3 DNA reads TGTGCCAGCAGCCCAAGGACAGGGGGCTTCAATTCACCCCTCCACTTT.

The chain links TRBV28 to TRBJ2-7; the match to TRBD2 covers 7 bases. Per germline, CDR1 MDHEN and CDR2 SYDVKM. J was trimmed by 3 bases and V by 6 bases; bases with no gene match: 11. This CDR3 region has 15 residues. Here the CDR3 DNA reads TGTGCCAGCAGCCCGGCCAGCGGGGCCCGCTACGAGCAGTACGTC. Its translation is CASSPASGARYEQYV.

In this sample, this clonotype turned up many times. This chain joins TRBV20-1 and TRBJ1-4; unclear D gene. The germline V gene encodes CDR1 DFQATT and CDR2 SNEGSKA (reference sequence). The CDR3 spans 13 residues. V lost 5 bases and J lost 8, with 15 bases in between. The chain's CDR3 is CSAPSAAEEKLFF. The CDR3 region has the DNA TGCAGTGCTCCTTCGGCAGCTGAGGAAAAACTGTTTTTT.

This clonotype was counted at least ten times. The J gene is TRBJ2-3, the V gene TRBV7-8, with 7 positions matching TRBD2. CDR1 is SGHVS and CDR2 is FQNEAQ in the germline V gene. After removal of 0 bases from V and 4 bases from J, the junction contained 7 bases not matched to a gene. The CDR3 totals 16 residues. The CDR3 bases are TGTGCCAGCAGCTTAGCGGTGGGCGGGGGTCCAGATACGCAGTATTTT. This gives the protein CASSLAVGGGPDTQYF.

This clonotype appeared a few times. The CDR3 loop reads CASSWDWPTGGGYTF. In DNA, the CDR3 is TGTGCCAGCAGCTGGGACTGGCCCACAGGGGGTGGCTACACCTTC. V usage is TRBV5-6 and J usage is TRBJ1-2; TRBD1 agrees at 8 bases. From germline, CDR1 is SGHDT and CDR2 YYEEEE. This CDR3 comprises 15 residues. J gave up 7 bases and V 3 bases, and 11 bases lay outside the gene matches.

This clonotype was counted between two and nine times. The rearrangement uses TRBV20-1 and TRBJ1-1; D is undetermined. The V gene's germline CDR1 is DFQATT and CDR2 SNEGSKA (reference sequence). The CDR3 consists of 14 residues. Between the trimmed V and J ends, which lost 6 bases and 1 base, there was a span of 15 bases. CDR3 loop: CSAPEGIWNTEAFF. The DNA for the CDR3 is TGCAGTGCCCCCGAAGGGATTTGGAACACTGAAGCTTTCTTT.

This clonotype has a count of ten or more. The CDR3 loop reads CASSGASSYNEQFF. The CDR3, as DNA: TGTGCCAGCAGCGGGGCTTCCTCCTACAATGAGCAGTTCTTC. This sequence joins TRBV11-3 and TRBJ2-1, with D possibly being TRBD1 (5 bases). V was cut by 5 bases and J by 0 bases, with 8 bases left in between. CDR1 is SGHNT, CDR2 YENEEA, per germline. The CDR3 extends over 14 amino acids.

This clonotype has a count of ten or more. This chain connects TRBV18 to TRBJ2-5; 7 nucleotides agree with TRBD1. There are 15 residues in the CDR3. J was trimmed by 4 bases and V by 5 bases; bases with no gene match: 10. The germline CDR1 and CDR2 sequences are KGHSH and LQKENI. DNA for the CDR3: TGTGCCAGCTCATCCCGGGACAGCCAGTTAGAGACCCAGTACTTC. The encoded protein is CASSSRDSQLETQYF.

The table lists this clonotype with many counts. This chain joins TRBV28 and TRBJ2-6, with 7 nucleotides matching TRBD2. The germline gives CDR1 MDHEN, CDR2 SYDVKM. There are 15 residues in the CDR3. Losses at the gene ends were 7 bases for V and 2 bases for J; bases not matched to a gene: 5. The CDR3 here is CASTSSGTGANVLTF. CDR3 in DNA: TGTGCCAGCACCTCGAGCGGGACTGGGGCCAACGTCCTGACTTTC.

This clonotype was detected ten times or more. This sequence joins TRBV7-9 and TRBJ1-2; D uncertain. From germline, CDR1 is SEHNR and CDR2 FQNEAQ (reference sequence). This CDR3 contains 12 residues. Trimming removed 1 base at V and 6 bases at J, with 6 bases between. CDR3 bases: TGTGCCAGCAGCTTAGGCGTCGATGGCTACACCTTC. Translation gives CASSLGVDGYTF.

This clonotype occurred many times. The V and J genes are TRBV2 and TRBJ2-3; D is unclear. The V end was cut by 8 bases, the J end by 1 base, with 7 bases between. CDR3 size: 12 residues. Germline CDR1 reads SNHLY; CDR2 reads FYNNEI. CDR3 in amino acids: CASRWGTDTQYF. In DNA, the CDR3 is TGTGCCAGCCGGTGGGGCACAGATACGCAGTATTTT.

The CDR3 DNA reads TGCAGTGCAAAACCGGGACAGAACACCGGGGAGCTGTTTTTT. Its translation: CSAKPGQNTGELFF. This chain uses TRBV20-1 with TRBJ2-2, with a tentative D call TRBD1 (6 bases). Germline V gene data show CDR1 as DFQATT and CDR2 as SNEGSKA (reference sequence). The CDR3 is made up of 14 amino acids. Trimming removed 6 bases at V and 1 base at J, with 12 bases between.